This T cell receptor (beta chain) was retrieved from a study of T cell responses to AZD1222 COVID-19 vaccine. Profiled with immunoSEQ multiplex PCR; TCRdb holds only in-frame clones, not every one. Among fewer than 100,000 clones listed, about 88% were seen once. This clonotype originated in an adult in good health. This specimen was peripheral blood, taken on day 0 of AZD1222 vaccination.

In DNA form, the CDR3 reads TGTGCCAGTAGTATTAGAGGACAGGGAGGAAAGGAAGCTTTCTTT. Protein product: CASSIRGQGGKEAFF. The rearrangement joins TRBV19 to TRBJ1-1, with 8 bases lining up with TRBD1. The germline gives CDR1 LNHDA, CDR2 SQIVND (reference sequence). Trimming at V came to 3 bases and at J to 8 bases, leaving 11 bases not matched to a gene. The CDR3 covers 15 residues.